The clone carrying this T cell receptor (beta chain) appeared a few times. No antigen is known for it. A read error may account for a junction end that differs from germline. These data come from a study of T cells in Graves' hyperthyroidism and ophthalmopathy. Findings and caveats of the study: Model output signaled ophthalmopathy a median roughly 6 months ahead of onset. A model using 13 V-J features told ophthalmopathy apart from stable hyperthyroidism.

Regions amplified from RNA transcripts were the TCR beta CDR3 regions. HTBI primers drove first-round RT-PCR of the TCR CDR3. TCRdb reprocessed the multiplex PCR reads via MiXCR and lists one record per CDR3 protein. The top ten hold around 8% of the sample, which has under 350,000 distinct CDR3 sequences, approximately 14% seen once. Graves' hyperthyroidism showing no ophthalmopathy progression within 18 months was considered stable. The CDR3 is 15 residues long. What was sequenced was blood. This receptor was taken from a woman in her 40s with Graves' hyperthyroidism. J is TRBJ1-3 and V is TRBV12-3 or TRBV12-4; 7 nucleotides match TRBD1. Here the CDR3 reads CASSEYRDSGTTIYF. DNA for the CDR3: TGTGCCAGCAGCGAATACCGGGACAGCGGAACCACCATATATTTT.